This TCR beta chain was profiled in a study of T cells after yellow fever vaccination. Study details: In the case of low-cell-number fractions, SMART-Seq v4 Ultra Low Input was used for preparation.

Points from the study as a whole: Post-booster repertoires again held most primary-vaccination clones (roughly 96% CD4, roughly 88% CD8). A small proportion of clonotypes was detected in both the CD4 and CD8 compartments.

Universal primer sites and UMIs were introduced during 5'RACE template-switching synthesis of TCR cDNA. TCRdb re-called the 5' RACE reads through MiXCR, storing one row per CDR3 protein. The sample has some 220,000 distinct CDR3 sequences, approximately 3% seen once; the top ten hold roughly 3%. A few counts support this clonotype. What it binds is not known. Per the germline V gene, CDR1 is DFQATT and CDR2 is SNEGSKA (reference sequence). V was trimmed by 3 bases and J by 5 bases, leaving 13 bases between them. The CDR3 runs to 13 residues. The source material was CD4+ T cells sorted from PBMCs, sampled 10 days after the yellow fever booster vaccination. This TCR was sampled from a man in his late teens or twenties who received the YFV17D yellow fever vaccine. The gene calls are TRBV20-1 and TRBJ1-1; no clear D gene. CDR3 nucleotides: TGCAGTGCTAGGAGTTGGGTTGGGACTGAAGCTTTCTTT. It specifies CSARSWVGTEAFF.